The rows below give T cell receptor beta chains drawn from one sample of a study of T cells in localized non-small cell lung cancer. Generated by immunoSEQ multiplex PCR, the TCRdb table keeps only in-frame clones and is missing some. The sample lists about 1,500 clones; around a fifth were seen once. This sample comprised normal lung tissue next to the tumor, obtained before any cancer treatment. Source of these receptors: a female donor at least 60 years old with stage I lung adenocarcinoma. The CDR3 runs from the conserved cysteine through the conserved F or W. The D gene is left open where the match is weak.

V	D	J	CDR3
TRBV11-3	.	TRBJ2-5	CASSPVQGLGETQYF
TRBV4-1	TRBD1	TRBJ2-7	CASSQGRQGYYEQYF
TRBV9	TRBD2	TRBJ2-5	CASSVRGLAGGQETQYF
TRBV11-3	.	TRBJ2-2	CASSLGRRTSNTGELFF
TRBV9	.	TRBJ1-1	CASSVELFGVEAFF
TRBV19	.	TRBJ1-2	CASSHSPRTARDYGYTF
TRBV28	TRBD2	TRBJ2-1	CASSEASGMYGEQFF
TRBV6-8	TRBD2	TRBJ2-7	CASSNPGLAGVSYEQYF
TRBV19	TRBD1	TRBJ1-5	CASTGTAGNQPQHF
TRBV6-8	.	TRBJ1-2	CASSYGLGDYGYTF
TRBV9	.	TRBJ1-6	CASSVSSDYNSPLHF
TRBV5-1	TRBD1	TRBJ2-7	CASSIGQGVTSYEQYF
TRBV30	.	TRBJ1-1	CAWGPKGGYEAFF
TRBV6-8	TRBD1	TRBJ1-1	CASSYHRGTPLEAFF
TRBV6-8	.	TRBJ2-7	CASSYSWGLKLEQYF
TRBV29-1	.	TRBJ1-1	CSVGGRLDTEAFF
TRBV28	TRBD1	TRBJ1-4	CASSSTGQGGEKLFF
TRBV19	TRBD1	TRBJ1-5	CASSPDRGPGQPQHF
TRBV11-3	TRBD2	TRBJ2-3	CASSQLTSGEVTDTQYF
TRBV11-3	.	TRBJ2-7	CASSPGPGYKEQYF
TRBV15	TRBD1	TRBJ1-4	CATSRASGTGVNEKLFF
TRBV30	.	TRBJ1-1	CAWSVKGTEAFF
TRBV5-1	TRBD1	TRBJ1-1	CASSPDRGVETEAFF
TRBV11-3	.	TRBJ2-2	CASGNREAIGELFF
TRBV5-1	.	TRBJ1-1	CASSSGGGSNTEAFF
TRBV11-3	.	TRBJ2-1	CASTPYWGKIRGEQFF
TRBV9	.	TRBJ2-3	CASSVRSEVDTQYF
TRBV11-3	TRBD2	TRBJ2-7	CASSLGLAGLYEQYF
TRBV6-7	.	TRBJ1-2	CASSYPGQAISLGGYGYTF
TRBV19	TRBD1	TRBJ2-6	CASRGQAAGANVLTF
TRBV6-8	.	TRBJ2-2	CASSVNRGGTGELFF
TRBV28	.	TRBJ1-4	CASSPYPGGDEKLFF
TRBV9	.	TRBJ2-5	CASSEQGETQYF
TRBV19	TRBD1	TRBJ2-5	CASTTGLQETQYF
TRBV11-3	.	TRBJ1-2	CASSLGTASPYGYTF
TRBV5-1	.	TRBJ2-2	CASSLRTVGDTGELFF
TRBV11-3	.	TRBJ1-5	CASSLERGVNQPQHF